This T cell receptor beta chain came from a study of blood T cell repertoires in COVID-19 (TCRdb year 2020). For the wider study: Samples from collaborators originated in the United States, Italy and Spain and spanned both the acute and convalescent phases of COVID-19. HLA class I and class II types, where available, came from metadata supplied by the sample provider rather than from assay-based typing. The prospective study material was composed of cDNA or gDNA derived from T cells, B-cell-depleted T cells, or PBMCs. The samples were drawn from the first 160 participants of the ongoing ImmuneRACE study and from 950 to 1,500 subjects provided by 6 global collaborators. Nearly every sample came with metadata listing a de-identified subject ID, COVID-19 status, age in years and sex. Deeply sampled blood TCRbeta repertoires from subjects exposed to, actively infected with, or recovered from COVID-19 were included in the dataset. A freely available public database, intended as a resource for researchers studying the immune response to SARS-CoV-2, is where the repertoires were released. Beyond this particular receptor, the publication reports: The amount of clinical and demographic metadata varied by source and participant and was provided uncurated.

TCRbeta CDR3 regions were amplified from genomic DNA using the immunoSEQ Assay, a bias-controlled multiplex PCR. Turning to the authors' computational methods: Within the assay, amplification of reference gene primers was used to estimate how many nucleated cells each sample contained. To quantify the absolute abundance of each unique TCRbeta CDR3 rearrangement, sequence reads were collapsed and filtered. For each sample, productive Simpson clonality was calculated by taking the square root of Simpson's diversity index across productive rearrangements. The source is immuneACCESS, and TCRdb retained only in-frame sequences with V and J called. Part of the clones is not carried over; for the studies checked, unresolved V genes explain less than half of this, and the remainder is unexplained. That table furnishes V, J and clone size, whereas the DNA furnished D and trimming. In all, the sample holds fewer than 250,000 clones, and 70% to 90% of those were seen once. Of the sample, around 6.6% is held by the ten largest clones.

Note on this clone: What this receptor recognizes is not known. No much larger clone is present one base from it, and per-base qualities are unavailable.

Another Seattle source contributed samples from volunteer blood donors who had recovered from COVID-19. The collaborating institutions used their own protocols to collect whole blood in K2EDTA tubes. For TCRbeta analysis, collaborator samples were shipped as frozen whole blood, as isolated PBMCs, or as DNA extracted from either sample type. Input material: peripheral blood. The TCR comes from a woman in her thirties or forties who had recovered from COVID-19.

The DNA sequence follows: TGCGCCAGCAGCCCGGGACAGGGGTCACGTAGCGATGAGCAGTTCTTC. Its product reads: CASSPGQGSRSDEQFF. Here the chain combines TRBV5-1 and TRBJ2-1, and 10 junctional nucleotides match TRBD1. The germline V and J ends show losses of 4 bases and 8 bases respectively, and no gene match explains 12 bases of the junction. The germline V gene yields SGHRS for CDR1 and YFSETQ for CDR2. The CDR3 has 16 amino acids, counting the end cysteine and phenylalanine. The entry retains the CDR3 DNA only, 48 bases that are in frame from base 1. The CDR3, completed at both ends by the reference TRBV5-1 and TRBJ2-1 genes, gives the full variable domain KAGVTQTPRYLIKTRGQQVTLSCSPISGHRSVSWYQQTPGQGLQFLFEYFSETQRNKGNFPGRFSGRQFSNSRSEMNVSTLELGDSALYLCASSPGQGSRSDEQFFGPGTRLTVL.